The rows below give T cell receptor beta chains drawn from one sample of a study of OX40 agonist ivuxolimab in advanced cancers. Generated by immunoSEQ multiplex PCR, the TCRdb table keeps only in-frame clones and is missing some. The table has about 40,000 clones, 70% to 85% seen once. Material: CD4+ or CD8+ T cells sorted from blood, obtained in a trial of the OX40 agonist ivuxolimab. The source is an adult with an advanced solid tumor such as melanoma, head and neck, liver or kidney cancer. Each CDR3 is given with its conserved first and last residue. The D gene is left open where the match is weak. A clone size is listed for some rows: how often the clone was seen (once, few, many), or a class if it is expanded.

TRBJ2-1 - TRBD2 TRBV4-1 TGCGCCAGCAGCCCCCGAACTTCCACGACTAGCGGGAGCTCCTATGAGCAGTTCTTC CASSPRTSTTSGSSYEQFF
TRBJ2-5 - - TRBV27 TGTGCCAGCAGTTCGTGGGGCCGTCCCGTGGAGACCCAGTACTTC CASSSWGRPVETQYF
TRBJ1-5 - - TRBV7-9 TGTGCCAGCAGCCAAGGTGGGCAGGCCGTCAATCAGCCCCAGCATTTT CASSQGGQAVNQPQHF
TRBJ2-7 - TRBD2 TRBV2 TGTGCCAGCAGTAGACTAGCGGGAGATTCCTACGAGCAGTACTTC CASSRLAGDSYEQYF
TRBJ2-6 - TRBD2 TRBV4-2 TGTGCCAGCAGCCAAGTGCCGTCTAGCGGGAGTTCTGGGGCCAACGTCCTGACTTTC CASSQVPSSGSSGANVLTF
TRBJ2-7 - TRBD1 TRBV6-1 TGTGCCAGCAGTGACACAGGGGGAAGCTACGAGCAGTACTTC CASSDTGGSYEQYF
TRBJ2-3 - TRBD2 TRBV5-4 TGTGCCACCAAAAGAGGCGGCGGGAGGGCGGTAGATACGCAGTATTTT CATKRGGGRAVDTQYF
TRBJ2-1 - TRBD1 TRBV5-6 TGTGCCAGCAGGGGCAGGGACAGGTTCAATGAGCAGTTCTTC CASRGRDRFNEQFF
TRBJ2-5 - - TRBV4-3 TGCGCCAGCAGCCAAGATCAGGAGGGCTGGGGGACCCAGTACTTC CASSQDQEGWGTQYF
TRBJ1-1 once TRBD1 TRBV5-1 TGCGCCAGCAGCTTGGAGGCAGGGGGTTCTTTGGGTGCTTTCTTT CASSLEAGGSLGAFF
TRBJ1-1 - - TRBV19 TGTGCCAGTAGTACAGGAGGAAAAATGGCTTTCTTT CASSTGGKMAFF
TRBJ2-5 - TRBD1 TRBV6-1 TGTGCCAGCAGAGGACAGGTTGGAGAGACCCAGTACTTC CASRGQVGETQYF
TRBJ2-1 - - TRBV11-3 TGTGCCAGCAGCTTAGGACGAAACAATGAGCAGTTCTTC CASSLGRNNEQFF
TRBJ1-6 - - TRBV6-6 TGTGCCAGCAGTTACGGTGTTGAGGACTCACCCCTCCACTTT CASSYGVEDSPLHF
TRBJ2-2 once - TRBV2 TGTGCCAGCAGTGAGGGGGGCGGCGGGAGAATCACCGGGGAGCTGTTTTTT CASSEGGGGRITGELFF
TRBJ2-5 - TRBD2 TRBV5-4 TGTGCCAGCTATCTAGCGGGAGATGTGAAGACCCAGTACTTC CASYLAGDVKTQYF
TRBJ2-3 - - TRBV5-6 TGTGCCAGCAGCCCCCGACTCACAGATACGCAGTATTTT CASSPRLTDTQYF